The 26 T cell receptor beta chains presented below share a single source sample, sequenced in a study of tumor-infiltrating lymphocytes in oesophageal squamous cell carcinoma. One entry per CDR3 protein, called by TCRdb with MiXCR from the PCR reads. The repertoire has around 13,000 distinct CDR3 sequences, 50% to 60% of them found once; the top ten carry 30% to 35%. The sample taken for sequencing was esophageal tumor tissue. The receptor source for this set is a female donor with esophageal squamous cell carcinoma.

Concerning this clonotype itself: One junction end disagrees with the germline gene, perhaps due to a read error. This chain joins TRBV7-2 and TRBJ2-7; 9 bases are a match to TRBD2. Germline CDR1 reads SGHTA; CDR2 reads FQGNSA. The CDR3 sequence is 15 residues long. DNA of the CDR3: TGTGCCAGCACCCATAGTAGCGGGAGAGGCGGGGAGCTGTACTTC. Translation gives CASTHSSGRGGELYF.

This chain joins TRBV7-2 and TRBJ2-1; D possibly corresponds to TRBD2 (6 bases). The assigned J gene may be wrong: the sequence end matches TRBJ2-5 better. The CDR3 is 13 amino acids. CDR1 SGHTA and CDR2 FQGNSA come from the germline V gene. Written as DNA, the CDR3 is TGTGCCAGCAGCTTAGAGGGGAGGGAGACCCAGTACTTC. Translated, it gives CASSLEGRETQYF.

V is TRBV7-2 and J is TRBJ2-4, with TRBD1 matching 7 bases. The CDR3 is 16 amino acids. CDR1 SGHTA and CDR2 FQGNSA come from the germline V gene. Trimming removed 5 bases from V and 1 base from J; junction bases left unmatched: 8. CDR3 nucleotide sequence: TGTGCCAGCAGCCCAGACAGGGCGGAGGCCAAAAACATTCAGTACTTC. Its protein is CASSPDRAEAKNIQYF.

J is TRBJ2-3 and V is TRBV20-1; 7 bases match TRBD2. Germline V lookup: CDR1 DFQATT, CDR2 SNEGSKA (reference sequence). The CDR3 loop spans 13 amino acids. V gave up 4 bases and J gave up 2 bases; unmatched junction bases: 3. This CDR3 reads CSATLAATDTQYF. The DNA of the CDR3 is TGCAGTGCTACTCTAGCGGCCACAGATACGCAGTATTTT.

Written as DNA, the CDR3 is TGTGCCAGCAGCGGGTCGGACACTGAAGCTTTCTTT. Encoded protein: CASSGSDTEAFF. The chain links TRBV5-8 to TRBJ1-1; no definite D call. CDR3 size: 12 residues. Per the germline V gene, CDR1 is SGHTS and CDR2 is YDEGEE. V gave up 4 bases and J gave up 3 bases, with 7 bases separating them.

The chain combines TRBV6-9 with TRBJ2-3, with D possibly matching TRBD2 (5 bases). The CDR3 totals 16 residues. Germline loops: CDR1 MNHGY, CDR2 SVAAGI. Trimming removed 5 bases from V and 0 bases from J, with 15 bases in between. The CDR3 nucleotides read TGTGCCAGCAGTCTCATAAGCGGCAGCAGCACAGATACGCAGTATTTT. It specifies CASSLISGSSTDTQYF.

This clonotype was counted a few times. This CDR3 is CASSPSGGSYEQYF. CDR3 coding DNA: TGTGCCAGCAGTCCATCAGGGGGTTCCTACGAGCAGTACTTC. J is TRBJ2-7 and V is TRBV28; TRBD1 aligns across 7 bases. The V gene's germline CDR1 is MDHEN and CDR2 SYDVKM. The CDR3 is made up of 14 amino acids. V lost 5 bases to trimming and J lost 1 base; unmatched junction nucleotides: 5.

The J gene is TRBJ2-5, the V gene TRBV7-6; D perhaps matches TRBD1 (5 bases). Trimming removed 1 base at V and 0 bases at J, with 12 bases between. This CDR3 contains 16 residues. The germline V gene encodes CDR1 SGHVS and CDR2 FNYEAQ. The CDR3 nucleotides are TGTGCCAGCAGCTTAGAGCCAGGGCGTAACCAAGAGACCCAGTACTTC. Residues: CASSLEPGRNQETQYF.

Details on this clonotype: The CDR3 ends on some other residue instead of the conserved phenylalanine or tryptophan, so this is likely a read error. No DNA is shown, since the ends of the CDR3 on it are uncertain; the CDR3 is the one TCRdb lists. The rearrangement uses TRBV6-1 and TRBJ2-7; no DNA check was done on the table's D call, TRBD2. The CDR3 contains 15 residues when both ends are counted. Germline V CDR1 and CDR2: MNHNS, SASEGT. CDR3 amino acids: CASSVGRDYGYTFGS.

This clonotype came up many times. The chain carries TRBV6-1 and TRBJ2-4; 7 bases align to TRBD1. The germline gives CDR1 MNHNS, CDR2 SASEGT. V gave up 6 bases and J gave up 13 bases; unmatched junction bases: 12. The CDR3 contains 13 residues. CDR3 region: CASSPTGSPNQYF. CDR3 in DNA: TGTGCCAGCAGCCCGACAGGGTCCCCCAACCAGTACTTC.

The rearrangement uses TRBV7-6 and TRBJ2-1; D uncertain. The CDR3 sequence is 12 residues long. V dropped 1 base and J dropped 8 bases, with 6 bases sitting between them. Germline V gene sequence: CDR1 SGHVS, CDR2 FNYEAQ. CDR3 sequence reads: CASSLVEDEQFF. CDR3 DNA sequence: TGTGCCAGCAGCTTAGTGGAAGATGAGCAGTTCTTC.

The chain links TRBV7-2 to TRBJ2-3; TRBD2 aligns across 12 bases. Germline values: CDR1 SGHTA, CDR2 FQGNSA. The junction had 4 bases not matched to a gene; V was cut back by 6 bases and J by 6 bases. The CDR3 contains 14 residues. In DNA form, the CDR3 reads TGTGCCAGCAGGGGACTAGCGGGTGGGGATACGCAGTATTTT. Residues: CASRGLAGGDTQYF.

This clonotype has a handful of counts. The CDR3 here is CASSPGGPNEQFF. Here the CDR3 DNA reads TGTGCCAGCAGCCCAGGTGGGCCTAATGAGCAGTTCTTC. The V gene is TRBV7-8, the J gene TRBJ2-1; no reliable D call. V dropped 5 bases and J dropped 7 bases, with 12 bases sitting between them. The CDR3 is 13 amino acids. Looked up from germline, CDR1 is SGHVS and CDR2 is FQNEAQ.

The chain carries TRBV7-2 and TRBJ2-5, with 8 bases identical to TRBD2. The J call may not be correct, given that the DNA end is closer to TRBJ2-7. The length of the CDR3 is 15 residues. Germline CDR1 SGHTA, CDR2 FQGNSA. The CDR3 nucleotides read TGTGCCAGCAGCTTAGGTAGCGGGGCCTACTACGAGCAGTACTTC. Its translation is CASSLGSGAYYEQYF.

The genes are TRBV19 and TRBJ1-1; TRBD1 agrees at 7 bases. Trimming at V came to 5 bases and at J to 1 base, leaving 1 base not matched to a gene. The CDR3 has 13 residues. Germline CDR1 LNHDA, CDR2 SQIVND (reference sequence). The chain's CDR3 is CASSRTGNTEAFF. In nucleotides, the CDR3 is TGTGCCAGTAGTCGGACAGGGAACACTGAAGCTTTCTTT.

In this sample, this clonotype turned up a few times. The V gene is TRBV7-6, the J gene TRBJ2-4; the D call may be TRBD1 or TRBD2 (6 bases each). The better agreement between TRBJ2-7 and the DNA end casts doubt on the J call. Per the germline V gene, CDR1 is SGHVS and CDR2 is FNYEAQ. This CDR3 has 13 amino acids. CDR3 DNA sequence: TGTGCCAGCAGCATTGGAGGGGGCTACGAGCAGTACTTC. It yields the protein CASSIGGGYEQYF.

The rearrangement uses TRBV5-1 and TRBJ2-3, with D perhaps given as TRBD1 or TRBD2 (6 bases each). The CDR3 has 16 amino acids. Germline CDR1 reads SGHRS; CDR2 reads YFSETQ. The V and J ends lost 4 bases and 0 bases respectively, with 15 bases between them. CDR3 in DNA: TGCGCCAGCAGCCTTGGGAGGCAGGGGAGCACAGATACGCAGTATTTT. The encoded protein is CASSLGRQGSTDTQYF.

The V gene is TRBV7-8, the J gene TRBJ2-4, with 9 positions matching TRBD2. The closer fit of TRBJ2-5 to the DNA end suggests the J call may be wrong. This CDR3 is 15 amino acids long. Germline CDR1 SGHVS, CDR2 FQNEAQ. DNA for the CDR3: TGTGCCAGCAGCTTGGATAGCGGGAGTGCTGAGACCCAGTACTTC. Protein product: CASSLDSGSAETQYF.

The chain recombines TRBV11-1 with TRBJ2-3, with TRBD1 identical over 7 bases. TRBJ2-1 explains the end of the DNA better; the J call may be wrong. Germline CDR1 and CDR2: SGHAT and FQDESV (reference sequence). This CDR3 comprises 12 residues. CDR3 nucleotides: TGTGCCAGCGTACAGGGGTTCGGTGAGCAGTTCTTC. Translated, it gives CASVQGFGEQFF.

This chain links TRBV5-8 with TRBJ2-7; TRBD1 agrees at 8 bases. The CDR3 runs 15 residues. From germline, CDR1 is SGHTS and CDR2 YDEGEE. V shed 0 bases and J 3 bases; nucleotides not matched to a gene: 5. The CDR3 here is CASSLASGTGYEQYF. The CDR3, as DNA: TGTGCCAGCAGCTTGGCATCAGGGACAGGCTACGAGCAGTACTTC.

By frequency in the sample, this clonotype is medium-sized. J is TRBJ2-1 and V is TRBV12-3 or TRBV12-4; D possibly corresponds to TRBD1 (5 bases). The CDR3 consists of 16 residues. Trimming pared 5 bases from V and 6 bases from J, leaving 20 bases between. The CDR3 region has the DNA TGTGCCAGCAGTCTTAGCCTTTCAGGGAAGGGCAATGAGCAGTTCTTC. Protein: CASSLSLSGKGNEQFF.

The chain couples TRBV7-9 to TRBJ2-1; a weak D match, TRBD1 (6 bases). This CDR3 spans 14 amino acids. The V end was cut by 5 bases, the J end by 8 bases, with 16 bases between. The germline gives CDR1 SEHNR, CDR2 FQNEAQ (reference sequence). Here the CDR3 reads CASSPRGGGDEQFF. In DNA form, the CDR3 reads TGTGCCAGCAGCCCCAGGGGTGGGGGTGATGAGCAGTTCTTC.

The CDR3 reads CASSLDQETQYF. Here the CDR3 DNA reads TGTGCCAGCAGCTTAGACCAAGAGACCCAGTACTTC. V and J are TRBV11-2 and TRBJ2-5; D is unclear. The CDR3 consists of 12 residues. V lost 0 bases, J lost 1 base, and 0 bases lay in between. CDR1 and CDR2 from the germline V gene are SGHAT and FQNNGV.

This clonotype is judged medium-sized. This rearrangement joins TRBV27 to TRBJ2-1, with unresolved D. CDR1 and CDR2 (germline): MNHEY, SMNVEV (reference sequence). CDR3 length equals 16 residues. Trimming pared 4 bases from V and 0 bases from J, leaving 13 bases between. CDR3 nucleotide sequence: TGTGCCAGCAGTTCTGGGATCATTAGCTCCTACAATGAGCAGTTCTTC. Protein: CASSSGIISSYNEQFF.

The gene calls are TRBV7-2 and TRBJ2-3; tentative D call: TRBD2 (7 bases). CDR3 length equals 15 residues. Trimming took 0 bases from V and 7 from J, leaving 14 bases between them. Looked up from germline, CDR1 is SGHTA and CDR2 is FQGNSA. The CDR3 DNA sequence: TGTGCCAGCAGCTTAGCGGGGGGGCAGAGGAATACGCAGTATTTT. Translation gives CASSLAGGQRNTQYF.

The CDR3 region has the DNA TGTGCCATCCAGACTAGCGGGACGTACGAGCAGTACTTC. As protein: CAIQTSGTYEQYF. This sequence joins TRBV6-6 and TRBJ2-6, with 11 bases identical to TRBD2. The better agreement between TRBJ2-7 and the DNA end casts doubt on the J call. Germline loops: CDR1 MNHNY, CDR2 SVGAGI (reference sequence). The CDR3 is 13 amino acids.